This T cell receptor (beta chain) was recorded in a study of T-cell reconstitution after alpha-beta-depleted transplantation in children. The authors prepared the TCRbeta library with unique molecular identifiers. TCRdb used MiXCR to reprocess the PCR reads, holding one entry per CDR3 protein. The sample carries hundreds of thousands of distinct CDR3 sequences, roughly 16% recorded once. V lost 7 bases to trimming and J lost 6 bases, with 16 bases between them. CDR3 length: 14 residues. Germline CDR1 reads MGHRA; CDR2 reads YSYEKL. The receptor's source is a male patient younger than 18 who had a stem cell transplant for acute lymphoblastic leukemia, so the T cells may come from the graft donor. Sequenced material: PBMCs, mostly from graft donor cells, taken 360 days after TCRalphabeta/CD19-depleted stem cell transplant. This chain joins TRBV4-1 and TRBJ2-1; unclear D gene. The CDR3 is CASTLPNRPNEQFF. The CDR3 DNA sequence: TGCGCCAGCACCCTGCCAAATAGACCCAATGAGCAGTTCTTC.